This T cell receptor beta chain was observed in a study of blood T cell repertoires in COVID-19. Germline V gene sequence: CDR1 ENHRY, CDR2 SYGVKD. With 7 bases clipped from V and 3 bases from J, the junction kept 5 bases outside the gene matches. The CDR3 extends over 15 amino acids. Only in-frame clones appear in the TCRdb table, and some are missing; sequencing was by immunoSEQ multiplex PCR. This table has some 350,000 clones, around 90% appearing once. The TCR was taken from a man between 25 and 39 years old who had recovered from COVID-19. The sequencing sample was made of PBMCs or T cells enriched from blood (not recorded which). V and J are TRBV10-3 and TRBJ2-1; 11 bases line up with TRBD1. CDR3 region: CAINMDRGLYNEQFF. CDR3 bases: TGTGCCATCAACATGGACAGGGGGCTCTACAATGAGCAGTTCTTC.